This T cell receptor (beta chain) was documented in a study of human T cells and chemical hapten exposure. Study-level information: 0.01% DPC was applied to the upper back in patch tests, which were read at 6 days.

This clonotype was seen at least ten times. V shed 7 bases and J shed 0 bases, with 4 bases lying between them. Per the germline V gene, CDR1 is DFQATT and CDR2 is SNEGSKA (reference sequence). CDR3 length: 11 residues. The library tagged individual cDNA molecules with unique molecular identifiers. TCRdb ran MiXCR on the RACE reads and lists one entry per CDR3 protein. The sample lists under 300,000 distinct CDR3 sequences; roughly 8% were seen once. This sample's time point: pre-sensitization, week 0. Sample treatment: therapeutic diphenylcyclopropenone sensitization with weekly scalp DPC. The sequencing here drew on whole blood, taken in connection with sensitization to the hapten diphenylcyclopropenone (DPC). The chain joins TRBV20-1 to TRBJ1-3; D gene unclear. The source is a man between 18 and 29 years old with alopecia areata. Some clones in this sample may be carry-over from other donors' samples. CDR3 nucleotide sequence: TGCAGTGGGGTCTCTGGAAACACCATATATTTT. Amino acids: CSGVSGNTIYF.